This TCR beta chain was captured by sequencing in a study of blood T cell repertoires in COVID-19. Assay used: immunoSEQ multiplex PCR; TCRdb lists only in-frame clones, some missing. The sample lists 220,000 or so clones; approximately 83% were seen once. Germline V gene data show CDR1 as LNHDA and CDR2 as SQIVND (reference sequence). V was trimmed by 6 bases and J by 1 base, leaving 15 bases between them. This CDR3 has 15 residues. The chain recombines TRBV19 with TRBJ1-1; D ambiguous. The receptor's source is a woman in her sixties or seventies who had recovered from COVID-19. The sequenced material came from PBMCs or T cells enriched from blood (not recorded which). CDR3 region: CASSLGHGRNTEAFF. The CDR3 DNA reads as TGTGCCAGTAGCTTGGGCCACGGAAGGAACACTGAAGCTTTCTTT.